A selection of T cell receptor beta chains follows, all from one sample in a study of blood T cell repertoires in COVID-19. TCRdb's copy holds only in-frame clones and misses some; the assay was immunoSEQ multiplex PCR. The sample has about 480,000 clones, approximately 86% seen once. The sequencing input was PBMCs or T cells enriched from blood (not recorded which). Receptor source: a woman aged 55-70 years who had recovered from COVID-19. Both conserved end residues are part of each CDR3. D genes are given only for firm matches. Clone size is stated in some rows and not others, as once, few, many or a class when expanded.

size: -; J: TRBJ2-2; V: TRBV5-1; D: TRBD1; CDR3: CASRQGATGELFF; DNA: TGCGCCAGCAGACAGGGGGCGACCGGGGAGCTGTTTTTT
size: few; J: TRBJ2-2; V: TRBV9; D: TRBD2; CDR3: CASSVDGGLNTGELFF; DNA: TGTGCCAGCAGCGTAGACGGGGGGTTGAACACCGGGGAGCTGTTTTTT
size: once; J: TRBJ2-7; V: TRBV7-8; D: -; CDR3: CASSLGTPSYYEQYF; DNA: TGTGCCAGCAGCTTAGGAACACCTTCATACTACGAGCAGTACTTC
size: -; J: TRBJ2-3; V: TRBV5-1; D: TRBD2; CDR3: CASSSISLLATRTDTQYF; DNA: TGCGCCAGCAGCTCTATTTCCCTACTAGCGACCCGCACAGATACGCAGTATTTT
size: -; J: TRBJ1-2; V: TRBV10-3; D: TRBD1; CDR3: CAITETGGRYGYTF; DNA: TGTGCCATCACCGAAACAGGGGGCCGGTATGGCTACACCTTC
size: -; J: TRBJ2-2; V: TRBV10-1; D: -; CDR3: CASRAGSNTGELFF; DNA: TGCGCCAGCCGGGCGGGTTCTAACACCGGGGAGCTGTTTTTT
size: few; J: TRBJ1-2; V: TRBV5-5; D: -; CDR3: CASSSTGIANYGYTF; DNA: TGTGCCAGCAGCTCTACAGGGATAGCTAACTATGGCTACACCTTC
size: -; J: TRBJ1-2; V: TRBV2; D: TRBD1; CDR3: CASSEPTGTANYGYTF; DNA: TGTGCCAGCAGCGAACCGACAGGGACGGCTAACTATGGCTACACCTTC
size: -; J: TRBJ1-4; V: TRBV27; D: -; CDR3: CASSLEGRGTNEKLFF; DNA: TGTGCCAGCAGTTTAGAGGGGAGGGGGACTAATGAAAAACTGTTTTTT
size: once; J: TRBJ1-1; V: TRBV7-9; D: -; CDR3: CASSYVPTGMNTEAFF; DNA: TGTGCCAGCAGCTACGTACCGACAGGCATGAACACTGAAGCTTTCTTT
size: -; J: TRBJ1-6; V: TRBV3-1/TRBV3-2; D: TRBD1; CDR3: CASSPGGSFYNSPLHF; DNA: TGTGCCAGCAGCCCAGGGGGGAGCTTCTATAATTCACCCCTCCACTTT
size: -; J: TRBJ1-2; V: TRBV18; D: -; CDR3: CASSPPSGYGYTF; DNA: TGTGCCAGCTCACCACCTTCGGGATATGGCTACACCTTC
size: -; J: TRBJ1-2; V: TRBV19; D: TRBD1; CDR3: CASSIFTGGNYGYTF; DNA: TGTGCCAGTAGTATATTCACAGGGGGGAACTATGGCTACACCTTC
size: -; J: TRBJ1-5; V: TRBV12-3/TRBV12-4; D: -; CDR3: CASGGLNQPQHF; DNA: TGTGCCAGCGGGGGCCTTAATCAGCCCCAGCATTTT
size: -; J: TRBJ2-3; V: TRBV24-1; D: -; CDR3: CATSGAARDNTDTQYF; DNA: TGTGCCACCAGTGGGGCAGCGAGGGACAACACAGATACGCAGTATTTT
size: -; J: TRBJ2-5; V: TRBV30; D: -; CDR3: CAWEARETQYF; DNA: TGTGCCTGGGAGGCCCGAGAGACCCAGTACTTC
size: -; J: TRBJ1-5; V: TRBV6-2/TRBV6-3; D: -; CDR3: CASSYDQRGQPQHF; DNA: TGTGCCAGCAGTTACGACCAGCGAGGTCAGCCCCAGCATTTT
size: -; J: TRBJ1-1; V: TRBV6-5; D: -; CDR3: CASSKQGDTEAFF; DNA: TGTGCCAGCAGCAAACAGGGAGATACTGAAGCTTTCTTT
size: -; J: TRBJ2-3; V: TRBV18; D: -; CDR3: CASSPRDTDTQYF; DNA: TGTGCCAGCTCACCGCGGGACACAGATACGCAGTATTTT
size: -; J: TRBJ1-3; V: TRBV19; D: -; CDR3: CASSLRRGSSGNTIYF; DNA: TGTGCCAGTAGTCTCCGAAGGGGCAGCTCTGGAAACACCATATATTTT
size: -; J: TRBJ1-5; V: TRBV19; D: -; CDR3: CASSMISRGYSNQPQHF; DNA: TGTGCCAGTAGTATGATAAGCAGGGGATATAGCAATCAGCCCCAGCATTTT
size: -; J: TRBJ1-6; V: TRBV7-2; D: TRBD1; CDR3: CASSFSRGNSPLHF; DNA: TGTGCCAGCAGCTTTTCCAGGGGGAATTCACCCCTCCACTTT
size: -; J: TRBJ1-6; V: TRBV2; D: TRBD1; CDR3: CASSVRGQESPLHF; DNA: TGTGCCAGCAGTGTAAGGGGGCAAGAGTCACCCCTCCACTTT
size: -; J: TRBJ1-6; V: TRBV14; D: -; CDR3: CASSQVLTGSLNSPLHF; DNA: TGTGCCAGCAGCCAAGTGCTTACTGGTTCTTTAAATTCACCCCTCCACTTT
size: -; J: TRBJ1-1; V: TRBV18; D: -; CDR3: CASSPRGLNTEAFF; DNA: TGTGCCAGCTCACCCCGAGGACTCAACACTGAAGCTTTCTTT
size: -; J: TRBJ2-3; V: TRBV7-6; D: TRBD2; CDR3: CASSLRERGERGGTDTQYF; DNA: TGTGCCAGCAGCTTGCGAGAGCGGGGGGAGAGAGGGGGCACAGATACGCAGTATTTT
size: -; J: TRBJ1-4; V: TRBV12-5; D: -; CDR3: CASGYFPNEKLFF; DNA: TGTGCTAGTGGGTACTTCCCTAATGAAAAACTGTTTTTT
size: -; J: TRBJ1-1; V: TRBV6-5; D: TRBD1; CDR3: CASRPGQAGGTEAFF; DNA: TGTGCCAGCAGACCAGGACAGGCTGGGGGCACTGAAGCTTTCTTT
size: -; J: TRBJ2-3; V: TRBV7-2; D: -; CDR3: CASSPQGSPGVGTDTQYF; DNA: TGTGCCAGCAGCCCCCAGGGTTCCCCGGGGGTAGGCACAGATACGCAGTATTTT
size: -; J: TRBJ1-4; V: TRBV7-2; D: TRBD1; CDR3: CASSLAAQGNEKLFF; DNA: TGTGCCAGCAGCTTAGCGGCACAGGGGAATGAAAAACTGTTTTTT
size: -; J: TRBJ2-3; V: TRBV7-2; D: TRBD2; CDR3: CASSIGLAAGTDTQYF; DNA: TGTGCCAGCAGCATAGGACTAGCGGCGGGCACAGATACGCAGTATTTT
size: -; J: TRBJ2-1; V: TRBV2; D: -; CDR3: CASSAGGYNEQFF; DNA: TGTGCCAGCAGTGCCGGCGGCTACAATGAGCAGTTCTTC
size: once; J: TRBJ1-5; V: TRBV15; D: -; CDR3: CATSRPRQNGRNQPQHF; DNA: TGTGCCACCAGCAGACCTAGACAGAATGGCCGCAATCAGCCCCAGCATTTT
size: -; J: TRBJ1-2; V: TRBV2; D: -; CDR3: CASMRRNYGYTF; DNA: TGTGCCAGCATGCGGCGTAACTATGGCTACACCTTC
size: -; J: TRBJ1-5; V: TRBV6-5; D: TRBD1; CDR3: CASSPGQGGWSPQHF; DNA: TGTGCCAGCAGTCCCGGACAGGGGGGTTGGTCGCCCCAGCATTTT
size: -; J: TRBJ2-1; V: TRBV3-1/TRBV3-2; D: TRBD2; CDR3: CASSRVSGGASYNEQFF; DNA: TGTGCCAGCAGCCGAGTGAGCGGGGGGGCCTCCTACAATGAGCAGTTCTTC
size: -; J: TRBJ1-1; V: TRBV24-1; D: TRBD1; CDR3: CATRGQGADTEAFF; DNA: TGTGCCACCAGGGGACAGGGGGCGGACACTGAAGCTTTCTTT
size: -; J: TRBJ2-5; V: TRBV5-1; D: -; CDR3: CASSGDLLGETQYF; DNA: TGCGCCAGCAGCGGGGACTTACTGGGGGAGACCCAGTACTTC
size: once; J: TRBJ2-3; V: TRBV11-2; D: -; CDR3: CASSYRTGTYTDTQYF; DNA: TGTGCCAGCAGCTACCGGACTGGAACCTACACAGATACGCAGTATTTT
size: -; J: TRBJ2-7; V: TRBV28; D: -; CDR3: CASTGNYEQYF; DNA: TGTGCCAGCACAGGGAACTACGAGCAGTACTTC
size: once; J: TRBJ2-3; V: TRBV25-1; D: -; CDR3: CASSGGSGSTDTQYF; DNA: TGTGCCAGCAGTGGAGGTTCCGGGTCCACAGATACGCAGTATTTT
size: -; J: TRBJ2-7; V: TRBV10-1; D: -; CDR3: CASSAVGEWPYEQYF; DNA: TGCGCCAGCAGTGCAGTCGGGGAATGGCCCTACGAGCAGTACTTC
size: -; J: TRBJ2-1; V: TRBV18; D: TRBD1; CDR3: CASSARDRGLGSSYNEQFF; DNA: TGTGCCAGCTCGGCCCGGGACAGGGGGCTCGGAAGCTCCTACAATGAGCAGTTCTTC
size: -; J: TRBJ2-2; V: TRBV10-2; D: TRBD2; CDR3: CATQGVTSGTGELFF; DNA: TGCGCCACCCAAGGGGTGACTAGCGGCACCGGGGAGCTGTTTTTT
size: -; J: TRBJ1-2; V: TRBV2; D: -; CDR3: CASSDRGTELGYTF; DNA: TGTGCCAGCTCCGACCGGGGGACGGAACTGGGCTACACCTTC
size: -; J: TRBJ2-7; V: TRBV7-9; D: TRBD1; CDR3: CASSLMQGAVHEQYF; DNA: TGTGCCAGCAGCTTAATGCAGGGGGCGGTCCACGAGCAGTACTTC
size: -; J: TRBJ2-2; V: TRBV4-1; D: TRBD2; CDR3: CASSQVDAGDTGELFF; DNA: TGCGCCAGCAGCCAAGTAGATGCGGGGGATACCGGGGAGCTGTTTTTT
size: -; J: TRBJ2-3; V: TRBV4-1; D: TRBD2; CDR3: CASSQDMTGGPGDTQYF; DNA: TGCGCCAGCAGCCAAGATATGACGGGGGGGCCGGGAGATACGCAGTATTTT
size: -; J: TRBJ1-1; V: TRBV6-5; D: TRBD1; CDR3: CASSRTGNTEAFF; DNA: TGTGCCAGCAGCCGGACAGGGAACACTGAAGCTTTCTTT
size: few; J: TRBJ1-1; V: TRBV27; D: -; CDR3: CASGLVVNTEAFF; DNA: TGTGCCAGCGGCCTTGTGGTAAACACTGAAGCTTTCTTT
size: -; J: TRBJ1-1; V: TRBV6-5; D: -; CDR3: CASLAPGQSLLEAFF; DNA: TGTGCCAGCCTCGCCCCCGGACAGAGTCTACTTGAAGCTTTCTTT
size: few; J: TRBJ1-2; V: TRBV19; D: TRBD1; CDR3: CASSSTGGNLRGYTF; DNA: TGTGCCAGTAGTTCGACAGGGGGCAATTTGAGGGGCTACACCTTC
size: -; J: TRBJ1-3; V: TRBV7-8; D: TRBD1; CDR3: CASSLTGARGNTIYF; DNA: TGTGCCAGCAGCTTAACAGGGGCGCGGGGAAACACCATATATTTT
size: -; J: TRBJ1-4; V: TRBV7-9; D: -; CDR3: CASSLSPMQEKLFF; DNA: TGTGCCAGCAGCTTATCACCAATGCAGGAAAAACTGTTTTTT
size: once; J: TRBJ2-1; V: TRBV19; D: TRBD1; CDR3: CASSFRVGQGASIEQFF; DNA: TGTGCCAGTAGTTTCCGGGTGGGGCAGGGGGCATCAATTGAGCAGTTCTTC